This entry lists 12 T cell receptor beta chains sequenced from one sample in a study of shared clonotypes between healthy human individuals. Naive CD8 cells, CD45RO-negative and positively selected for CCR7, excluded terminally differentiated effector memory CD45RA+ cells. Data came from immunoSEQ multiplex PCR; TCRdb stores just in-frame clones and leaves some out. The sample lists 630,000 or so clones, roughly 98% occurring once. Specimen: naive CD8+ T cells sorted from blood. All receptors come from a man between 25 and 39 years old in good health.

The CDR3 DNA is TGCAGCGTCTACCGGGACTCAGGATACAATGAGCAGTTCTTC. It specifies CSVYRDSGYNEQFF. This chain uses TRBV29-1 with TRBJ2-1; D may be TRBD2 (6 bases). This CDR3 is 14 amino acids long. Trimming stripped 6 bases from V and 4 bases from J, with 16 bases between. The germline CDR1 and CDR2 sequences are SQVTM and ANQGSEA.

The rearrangement joins TRBV14 to TRBJ2-1, with D unresolved. Germline CDR1 and CDR2: SGHDN and FVKESK. The V and J ends lost 0 bases and 5 bases respectively, with 11 bases between them. CDR3 size: 15 residues. The CDR3: CASSQDGLWNNEQFF. CDR3 DNA sequence: TGTGCCAGCAGCCAAGACGGGCTGTGGAACAATGAGCAGTTCTTC.

This sequence joins TRBV5-6 and TRBJ2-3; the D is unclear. V was trimmed by 3 bases and J by 5 bases, leaving 7 bases between them. The V gene's germline CDR1 is SGHDT and CDR2 YYEEEE. There are 12 residues in the CDR3. The CDR3 region has the DNA TGTGCCAGCAGCTCGACGGGAGATACGCAGTATTTT. This codes for CASSSTGDTQYF.

The chain recombines TRBV28 with TRBJ2-7; D might be TRBD1 (6 bases). This CDR3 is 13 amino acids long. V gave up 2 bases and J gave up 7 bases, with 12 bases separating them. Germline V gene lookup returns CDR1 MDHEN and CDR2 SYDVKM. The CDR3, as DNA: TGTGCCAGCAGTTTACCAGGGGAAAGAGAGCAGTACTTC. This gives the protein CASSLPGEREQYF.

The rearrangement joins TRBV5-1 to TRBJ2-3, with D possibly TRBD2 on 5 matching bases. Germline V gene sequence: CDR1 SGHRS, CDR2 YFSETQ. V was trimmed by 1 base and J by 6 bases, leaving 15 bases between them. The CDR3 contains 15 residues. The CDR3 protein is CASSLYAGEADTQYF. Written as DNA, the CDR3 is TGCGCCAGCAGCTTGTATGCGGGCGAGGCGGATACGCAGTATTTT. The full variable domain, rest sourced from reference TRBV5-1 and TRBJ2-3, is KAGVTQTPRYLIKTRGQQVTLSCSPISGHRSVSWYQQTPGQGLQFLFEYFSETQRNKGNFPGRFSGRQFSNSRSEMNVSTLELGDSALYLCASSLYAGEADTQYFGPGTRLTVL.

The genes are TRBV27 and TRBJ2-1, with TRBD1 matching over 7 bases. J was trimmed by 0 bases and V by 6 bases; bases with no gene match: 8. Germline assignment: CDR1 MNHEY and CDR2 SMNVEV (reference sequence). CDR3 length equals 16 residues. The CDR3 protein is CASSSQAGGSYNEQFF. DNA of the CDR3: TGTGCCAGCAGCTCCCAGGCAGGGGGCTCCTACAATGAGCAGTTCTTC.

The genes are TRBV27 and TRBJ2-1, with 8 bases matching TRBD2. Germline V gene sequence: CDR1 MNHEY, CDR2 SMNVEV (reference sequence). CDR3 size: 15 residues. V lost 3 bases, J lost 0 bases, and 1 base stayed unmatched. The CDR3 nucleotides are TGTGCCAGCAGTTTTGCGGGAGGCTCCTACAATGAGCAGTTCTTC. Its translation: CASSFAGGSYNEQFF.

CDR3 protein: CASSQEEGSGETQYF. The CDR3 DNA sequence: TGCGCCAGCAGCCAAGAAGAGGGTAGCGGAGAGACCCAGTACTTC. This chain joins TRBV4-1 and TRBJ2-5, with D perhaps matching TRBD2 (6 bases). The CDR3 loop spans 15 amino acids. CDR1 is MGHRA and CDR2 is YSYEKL in the germline V gene. V lost 0 bases to trimming and J lost 4 bases, with 12 bases between them.

The chain couples TRBV6-1 to TRBJ2-4; 8 bases map to TRBD1. The germline V gene has CDR1 MNHNS and CDR2 SASEGT. This CDR3 has 20 residues. The junction had 16 bases not matched to a gene; V was cut back by 0 bases and J by 3 bases. CDR3 sequence (DNA): TGTGCCAGCAGTGAAGCGTGGGGGGCAGGGGGCAGCTTGGGCAAAAACATTCAGTACTTC. It specifies CASSEAWGAGGSLGKNIQYF.

V and J are TRBV9 and TRBJ2-1; TRBD2 agrees at 8 bases. The CDR3 totals 14 residues. The ends lost 3 bases at V and 4 bases at J; junction bases unmatched: 3. Germline assignment: CDR1 SGDLS and CDR2 YYNGEE. The CDR3 coding sequence is TGTGCCAGCAGCGCTGCGGGAGGTTACAATGAGCAGTTCTTC. Amino acids: CASSAAGGYNEQFF. The variable domain in full, with the rest retrieved from reference TRBV9 and TRBJ2-1, is DSGVTQTPKHLITATGQRVTLRCSPRSGDLSVYWYQQSLDQGLQFLIQYYNGEERAKGNILERFSAQQFPDLHSELNLSSLELGDSALYFCASSAAGGYNEQFFGPGTRLTVL.

The chain couples TRBV7-8 to TRBJ1-4, with TRBD1 matching 11 bases. The ends lost 5 bases at V and 7 bases at J; junction bases unmatched: 9. Germline CDR1 is SGHVS and CDR2 is FQNEAQ. The CDR3 covers 16 residues. The CDR3 reads CASSAGTGGGGEKLFF. The CDR3 DNA follows: TGTGCCAGCAGCGCCGGGACAGGGGGTGGGGGTGAAAAACTGTTTTTT. Full variable domain (outside the CDR3, taken from reference TRBV7-8 and TRBJ1-4): GAGVSQSPRYKVAKRGQDVALRCDPISGHVSLFWYQQALGQGPEFLTYFQNEAQLDKSGLPSDRFFAERPEGSVSTLKIQRTQQEDSAVYLCASSAGTGGGGEKLFFGSGTQLSVL.

The chain combines TRBV7-8 with TRBJ1-2, with D unresolved. Germline-derived CDR1 and CDR2 are SGHVS and FQNEAQ. The CDR3 runs 13 residues. V shed 8 bases and J shed 4 bases, with 14 bases lying between them. DNA for the CDR3: TGTGCCAGCGCCCACCGTGCTGGCTATGGCTACACCTTC. It yields the protein CASAHRAGYGYTF.